This TCR beta chain was sequenced during a study of neurological immune-mediated disorders (dated by TCRdb to the late 2010s). At the level of the whole study: Of the roughly 34 multiple sclerosis patients, around 30 had relapsing-remitting MS and 3 had secondary progressive MS. The cohort included some 68 subjects: roughly 15 with HAM/TSP, around 34 with multiple sclerosis, and about 20 healthy controls. The roughly 100 TCR-beta libraries covered PBMC samples along with longitudinal samples, technical triplicates, and paired sorted CD4+ and CD8+ T-cell subsets. Peripheral blood TCR-beta repertoires from HTLV-I-associated myelopathy (HAM/TSP) patients, multiple sclerosis patients and healthy controls were compared by UMI-based sequencing.

For the unsorted PBMC libraries, 2 million PBMCs were stored in RNAlater at -80 degrees C until RNA extraction and were used to generate the libraries. The multiple sclerosis patients were enrolled in a US clinical protocol that used magnetic resonance imaging to evaluate disease progression. Peripheral blood underwent Ficoll-Hypaque density gradient centrifugation to isolate PBMCs, which were then cryopreserved in liquid nitrogen. The paper's findings and limits, for the study overall: Expanded clones from different subjects shared no identical CDR3 amino acid sequences, which suggests that TCR-beta repertoires were private in all groups. In phylogenetic analysis, the repertoires of 18 of 34 MS patients grouped into a cluster of related CDR3 sequences, which suggests a possible signature at the repertoire level. No association of the MS cluster with clinical or MRI features was observed, and the need for larger cohorts was stated by the authors. TCR clonal expansion was greatest in HAM/TSP patients and smallest in MS patients, who ranked below even healthy controls.

cDNA synthesis used template-switch 5'RACE with a primer carrying a 10-nucleotide random unique molecular identifier tagging each TCR transcript. Every sequencing run covered 15-18 subjects and yielded more than 170 million TCR-beta sequences. The RNeasy kit was used to extract total RNA. TCR-beta VDJ regions were amplified with primers for the TCR constant region and the 5'RACE anchor, using the KAPA Real-time Library Amplification kit. Sample indexes and Illumina adaptors were added in a first PCR, after which library yield was increased in a second PCR. After purification with Ampure beads, the TCR product of roughly 650 bp was size-selected on a 2% E-gel SizeSelection system. Before pooling, library quality was assessed on a Bioanalyzer, concentration was determined with Qubit, and library quantification was performed with the Kapa Library Quantification kit. Paired-end 2 x 150 bp sequencing of the libraries was performed on an Illumina HiSeq 2500. To increase sequence diversity, roughly 24-32% phiX was spiked into each library pool. The authors' analysis ran thus. The quality-filtered reads were processed with the UMI-based MiGEC pipeline, whose error correction step removed more than 85% of the raw TCR sequences. IMGT germline references were used for aligning VDJ genes, and each clonotype was defined as a unique CDR3 amino acid sequence together with its V-J genes. Clonal expansion, Shannon diversity and CDR3 relatedness were evaluated with VDJtools (CalcPairwiseDistances, ClusterSamples), while phylogenetic trees were built in CLCbio workbench. Expanded clones were defined as having at least 8 unique UMIs, based on coefficient-of-variation modelling across technical triplicates. TCRdb trimmed public reads at Q25 via fastp, called clones via MiXCR and kept in-frame beta chains. Rows matching on CDR3 protein sequence are summarized as one entry with the most common DNA and genes. The V and J calls were determined by TCRdb, not by the authors. The sample data list under 80,000 distinct CDR3 sequences, and around 3.9% of these were observed just once. The top ten hold approximately 1.2% of the sample.

Inclusive of the bounding cysteine and phenylalanine, the CDR3 is 15 residues long. Only CDR3 DNA remains: 45 bases, in frame from the first base. Per the germline V gene (reference sequence), SEHNR is the CDR1 and FQNEAQ is the CDR2. V is shortened by 1 base, J by 3 bases, and the region joining them spans 12 bases. At least ten counts were recorded for this clonotype. The clone's antigen remains unknown. No base quality information exists; no much larger clone differs at one position. In this chain, TRBV7-9 is recombined with TRBJ1-1; TRBD1 is a possible D gene, resting on 5 matching bases. Sequencing was carried out using PBMCs. The TCR comes from a man under 40 with multiple sclerosis. The nucleotides read TGTGCCAGCAGCTTAGGGGGAGCCAGGGACACTGAAGCTTTCTTT. The encoded protein is CASSLGGARDTEAFF. Joined to the reference TRBV7-9 and TRBJ1-1 proteins, this CDR3 gives the full variable domain: DTGVSQNPRHKITKRGQNVTFRCDPISEHNRLYWYRQTLGQGPEFLTYFQNEAQLEKSRLLSDRFSAERPKGSFSTLEIQRTEQGDSAMYLCASSLGGARDTEAFFGQGTRLTVV.